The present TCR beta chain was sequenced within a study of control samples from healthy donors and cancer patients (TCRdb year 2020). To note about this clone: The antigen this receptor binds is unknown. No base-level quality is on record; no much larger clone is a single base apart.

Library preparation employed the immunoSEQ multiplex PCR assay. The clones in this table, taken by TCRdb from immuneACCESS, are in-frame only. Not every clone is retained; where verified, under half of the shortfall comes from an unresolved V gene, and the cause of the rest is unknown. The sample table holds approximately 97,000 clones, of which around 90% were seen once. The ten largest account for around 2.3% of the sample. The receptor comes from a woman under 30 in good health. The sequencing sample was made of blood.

The DNA sequence reads TGTGCCAGCAGATACACAGGAGCTAATGAAAAACTGTTTTTT. This translates into CASRYTGANEKLFF. The rearrangement combines TRBV28 with TRBJ1-4, with a weak D call of TRBD1 (5 bases match). V loses 6 bases of germline sequence and J loses 3 bases, and the interval between the two ends is 11 bases. Reading the germline V gene gives CDR1 MDHEN and CDR2 SYDVKM. From the cysteine through the phenylalanine, the CDR3 covers 14 amino acids. The DNA shown is the 42-base CDR3, in frame from base 1.